Listed below are T cell receptor beta chains from one sample, sequenced in a study of beta chain features in type 1 diabetes. Profiled with immunoSEQ multiplex PCR; TCRdb holds only in-frame clones, not every one. This sample has more than 200,000 clones, with 16% found just once. Specimen: naive CD4+ T cells from blood. These receptor sequences come from a man aged 30 to 45 with type 1 diabetes. Each CDR3 is given with its conserved first and last residue. The D gene is left open where the match is weak. Size values are once, few and many counts, or a class for expanded clones, and some rows have none.

NA	few	TRBJ2-7	13	TRBV7-2	CASSLGFGYEQYF	TGTGCCAGCAGCTTAGGTTTTGGCTACGAGCAGTACTTC
NA	NA	TRBJ2-1	13	TRBV6-1	CASTDGSYNEQFF	TGTGCCAGCACCGACGGGTCCTACAATGAGCAGTTCTTC
NA	NA	TRBJ2-3	14	TRBV11-2	CASSLVRRTDTQYF	TGTGCCAGCAGCTTAGTCAGGCGCACAGATACGCAGTATTTT
NA	NA	TRBJ2-3	14	TRBV28	CASSGGGAADTQYF	TGTGCCAGCAGCGGAGGGGGAGCGGCAGATACGCAGTATTTT
TRBD1	NA	TRBJ2-3	14	TRBV7-9	CASTLTGGTDTQYF	TGTGCCAGCACCCTGACAGGGGGCACAGATACGCAGTATTTT
NA	few	TRBJ2-5	17	TRBV4-3	CASSQDGGPYFQETQYF	TGCGCCAGCAGCCAAGATGGGGGCCCCTACTTCCAAGAGACCCAGTACTTC
NA	once	TRBJ2-5	14	TRBV6-5	CASTNSGGWETQYF	TGTGCCAGCACCAACTCCGGGGGCTGGGAGACCCAGTACTTC
NA	few	TRBJ1-2	14	TRBV28	CASSQGHQAYGYTF	TGTGCCAGCAGCCAAGGACACCAAGCCTATGGCTACACCTTC
NA	NA	TRBJ2-1	17	TRBV5-4	CASSFGGGGNTYNEQFF	TGTGCCAGCAGCTTTGGCGGGGGCGGAAACACATACAATGAGCAGTTCTTC
TRBD1	NA	TRBJ2-7	13	TRBV27	CASSSRDSYEQYF	TGTGCCAGCAGTTCCCGGGACAGTTACGAGCAGTACTTC
TRBD1	NA	TRBJ1-2	14	TRBV29-1	CSAGTGGFRNGYTF	TGCAGCGCCGGGACAGGGGGTTTTAGGAATGGCTACACCTTC
TRBD1	few	TRBJ2-7	16	TRBV14	CASSRRVRDSSYEQYF	TGTGCCAGCAGCCGACGGGTCCGGGACAGCTCCTACGAGCAGTACTTC
TRBD2	NA	TRBJ2-1	15	TRBV2	CASTEREGNYNEQFF	TGTGCCAGCACAGAGCGGGAGGGTAACTACAATGAGCAGTTCTTC
NA	NA	TRBJ2-7	12	TRBV6-5	CASSYKGYEQYF	TGTGCCAGCAGTTACAAGGGTTACGAGCAGTACTTC
NA	few	TRBJ1-1	11	TRBV28	CASSARVEAFF	TGTGCCAGCAGCGCCCGGGTTGAAGCTTTCTTT
TRBD1	NA	TRBJ1-2	12	TRBV28	CATTGVVDGYTF	TGTGCCACCACAGGGGTGGTGGACGGCTACACCTTC
NA	few	TRBJ2-1	12	TRBV29-1	CSVGVQGPVQFF	TGCAGCGTTGGGGTTCAGGGCCCCGTCCAGTTCTTC
TRBD2	NA	TRBJ2-1	16	TRBV9	CASSVLSLAGVNEQFF	TGTGCCAGCAGCGTATTGAGTCTAGCGGGAGTCAATGAGCAGTTCTTC
NA	NA	TRBJ2-5	13	TRBV5-1	CASSSGRGETQYF	TGCGCCAGCAGTTCGGGCCGTGGGGAGACCCAGTACTTC
TRBD1	NA	TRBJ1-4	15	TRBV25-1	CASSRGTGFSEKLFF	TGTGCCAGCAGCAGAGGGACAGGGTTCAGTGAAAAACTGTTTTTT
NA	NA	TRBJ2-1	18	TRBV7-2	CASSFTQFRQAFHNEQFF	TGTGCCAGCAGCTTTACTCAATTTAGACAGGCTTTCCACAATGAGCAGTTCTTC
NA	few	TRBJ2-1	12	TRBV5-1	CASSLGWDEQFF	TGCGCCAGCAGCTTGGGATGGGATGAGCAGTTCTTC